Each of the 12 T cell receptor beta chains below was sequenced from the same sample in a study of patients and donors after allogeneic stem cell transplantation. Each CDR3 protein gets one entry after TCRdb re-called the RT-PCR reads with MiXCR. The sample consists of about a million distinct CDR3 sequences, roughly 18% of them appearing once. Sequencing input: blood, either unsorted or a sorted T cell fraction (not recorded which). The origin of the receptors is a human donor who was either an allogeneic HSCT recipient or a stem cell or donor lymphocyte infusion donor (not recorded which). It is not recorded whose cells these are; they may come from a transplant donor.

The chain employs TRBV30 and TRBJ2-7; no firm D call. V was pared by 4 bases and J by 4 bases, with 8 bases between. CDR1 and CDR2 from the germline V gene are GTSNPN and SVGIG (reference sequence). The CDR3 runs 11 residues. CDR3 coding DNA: TGTGCCTGGACCTCCGCGTACGAGCAGTACTTC. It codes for CAWTSAYEQYF. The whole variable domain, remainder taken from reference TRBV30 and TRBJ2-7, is SQTIHQWPATLVQPVGSPLSLECTVEGTSNPNLYWYRQAAGRGLQLLFYSVGIGQISSEVPQNLSASRPQDRQFILSSKKLLLSDSGFYLCAWTSAYEQYFGPGTRLTVT.

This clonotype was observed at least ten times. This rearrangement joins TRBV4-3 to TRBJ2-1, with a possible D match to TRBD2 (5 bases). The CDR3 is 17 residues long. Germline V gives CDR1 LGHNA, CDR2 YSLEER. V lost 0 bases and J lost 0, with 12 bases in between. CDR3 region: CASSQDPTGSSYNEQFF. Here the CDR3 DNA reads TGCGCCAGCAGCCAAGATCCGACGGGGAGCTCCTACAATGAGCAGTTCTTC.

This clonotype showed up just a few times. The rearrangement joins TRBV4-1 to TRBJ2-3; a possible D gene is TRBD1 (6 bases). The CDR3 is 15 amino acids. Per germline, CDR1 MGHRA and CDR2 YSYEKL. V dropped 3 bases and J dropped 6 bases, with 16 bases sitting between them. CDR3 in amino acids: CASSHNRDSGDTQYF. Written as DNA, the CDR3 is TGCGCCAGCAGCCATAACAGGGATTCGGGGGATACGCAGTATTTT.

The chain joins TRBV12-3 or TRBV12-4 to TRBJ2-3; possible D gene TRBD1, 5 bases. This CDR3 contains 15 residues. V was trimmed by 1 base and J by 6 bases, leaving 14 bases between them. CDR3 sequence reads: CASSLEGVVSDTQYF. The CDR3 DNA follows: TGTGCCAGCAGTTTAGAAGGGGTGGTCTCCGATACGCAGTATTTT.

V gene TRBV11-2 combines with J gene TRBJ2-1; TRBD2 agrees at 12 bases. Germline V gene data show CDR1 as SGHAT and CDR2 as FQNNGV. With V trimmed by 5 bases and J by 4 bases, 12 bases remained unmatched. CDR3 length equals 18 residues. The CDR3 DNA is TGTGCCAGCAGCCGAACTAGCGGGGGGAAAGGAGAGTACAATGAGCAGTTCTTC. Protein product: CASSRTSGGKGEYNEQFF.

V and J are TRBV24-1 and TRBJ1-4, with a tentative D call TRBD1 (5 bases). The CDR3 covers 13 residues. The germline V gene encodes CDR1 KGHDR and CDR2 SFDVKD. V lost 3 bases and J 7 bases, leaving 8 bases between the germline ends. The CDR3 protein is CATSDPGREKLFF. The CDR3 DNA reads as TGTGCCACCAGTGATCCGGGACGTGAAAAACTGTTTTTT.

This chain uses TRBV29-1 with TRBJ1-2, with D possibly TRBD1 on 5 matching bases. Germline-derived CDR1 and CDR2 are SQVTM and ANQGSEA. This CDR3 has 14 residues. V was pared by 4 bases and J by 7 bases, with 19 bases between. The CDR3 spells CSVVFLAGRGGYTF. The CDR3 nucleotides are TGCAGCGTTGTATTTCTGGCGGGAAGGGGTGGCTACACCTTC.

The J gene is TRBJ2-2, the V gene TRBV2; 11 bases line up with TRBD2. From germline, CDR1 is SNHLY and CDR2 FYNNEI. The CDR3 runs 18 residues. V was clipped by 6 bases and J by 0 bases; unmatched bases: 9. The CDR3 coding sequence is TGTGCCAGCAGCGAGGGCCCTAGCGGGAGGTCGAACACCGGGGAGCTGTTTTTT. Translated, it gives CASSEGPSGRSNTGELFF.

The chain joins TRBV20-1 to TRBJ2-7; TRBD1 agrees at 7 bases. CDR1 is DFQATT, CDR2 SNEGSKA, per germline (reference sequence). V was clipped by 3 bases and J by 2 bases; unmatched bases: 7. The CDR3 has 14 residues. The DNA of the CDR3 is TGCAGTGCTAGTTTATCAGGACAGGCCTACGAGCAGTACTTC. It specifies CSASLSGQAYEQYF.

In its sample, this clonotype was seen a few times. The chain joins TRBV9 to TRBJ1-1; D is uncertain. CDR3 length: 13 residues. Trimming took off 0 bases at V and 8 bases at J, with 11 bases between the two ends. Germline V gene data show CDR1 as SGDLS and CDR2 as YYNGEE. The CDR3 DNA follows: TGTGCCAGCAGCGTAGATCCAGGCCTGGAAGCTTTCTTT. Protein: CASSVDPGLEAFF.

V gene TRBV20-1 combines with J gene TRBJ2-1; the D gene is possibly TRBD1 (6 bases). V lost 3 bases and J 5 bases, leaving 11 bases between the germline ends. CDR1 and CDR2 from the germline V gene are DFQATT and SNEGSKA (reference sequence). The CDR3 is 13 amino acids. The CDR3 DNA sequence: TGCAGTGCTAGGGACAGACGGGACAATGAGCAGTTCTTC. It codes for CSARDRRDNEQFF.

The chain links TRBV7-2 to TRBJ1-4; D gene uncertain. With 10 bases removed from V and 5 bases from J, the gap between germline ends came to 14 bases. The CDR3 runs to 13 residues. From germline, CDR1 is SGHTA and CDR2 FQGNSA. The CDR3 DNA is TGTGCCACCCAAGTTCGGAGAAATGAAAAACTGTTTTTT. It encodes CATQVRRNEKLFF.